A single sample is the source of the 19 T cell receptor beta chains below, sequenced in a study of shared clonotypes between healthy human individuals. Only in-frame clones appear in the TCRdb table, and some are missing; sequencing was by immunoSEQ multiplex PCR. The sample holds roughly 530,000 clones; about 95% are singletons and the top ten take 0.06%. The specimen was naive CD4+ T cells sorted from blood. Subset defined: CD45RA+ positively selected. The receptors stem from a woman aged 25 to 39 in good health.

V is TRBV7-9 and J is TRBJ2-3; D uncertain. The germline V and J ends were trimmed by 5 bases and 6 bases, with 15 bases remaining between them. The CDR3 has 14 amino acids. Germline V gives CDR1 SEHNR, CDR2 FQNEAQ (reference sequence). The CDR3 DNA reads TGTGCCAGCAGCCTCACATATAGCAGCGATACGCAGTATTTT. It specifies CASSLTYSSDTQYF. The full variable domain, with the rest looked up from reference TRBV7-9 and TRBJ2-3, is DTGVSQNPRHKITKRGQNVTFRCDPISEHNRLYWYRQTLGQGPEFLTYFQNEAQLEKSRLLSDRFSAERPKGSFSTLEIQRTEQGDSAMYLCASSLTYSSDTQYFGPGTRLTVL.

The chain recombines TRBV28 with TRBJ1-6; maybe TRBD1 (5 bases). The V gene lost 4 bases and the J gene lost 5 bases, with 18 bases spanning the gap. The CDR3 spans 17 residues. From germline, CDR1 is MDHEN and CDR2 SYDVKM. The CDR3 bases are TGTGCCAGCAGTTCCCCCCAGGGTCACCCGAATAATTCACCCCTCCACTTT. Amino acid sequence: CASSSPQGHPNNSPLHF.

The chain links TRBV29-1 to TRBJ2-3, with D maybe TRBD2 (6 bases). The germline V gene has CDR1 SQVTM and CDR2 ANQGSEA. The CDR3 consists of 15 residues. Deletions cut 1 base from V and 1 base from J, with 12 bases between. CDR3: CSVEAVPSGTDTQYF. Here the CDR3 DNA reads TGCAGCGTTGAAGCAGTGCCTAGCGGCACAGATACGCAGTATTTT.

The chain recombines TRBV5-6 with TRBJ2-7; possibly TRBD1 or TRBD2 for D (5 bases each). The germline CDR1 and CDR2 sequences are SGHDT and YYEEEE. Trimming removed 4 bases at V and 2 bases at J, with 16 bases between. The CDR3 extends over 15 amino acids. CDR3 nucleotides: TGTGCCAGCAGCCCCCTGGGGGTGAGGGCCTACGAGCAGTACTTC. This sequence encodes CASSPLGVRAYEQYF.

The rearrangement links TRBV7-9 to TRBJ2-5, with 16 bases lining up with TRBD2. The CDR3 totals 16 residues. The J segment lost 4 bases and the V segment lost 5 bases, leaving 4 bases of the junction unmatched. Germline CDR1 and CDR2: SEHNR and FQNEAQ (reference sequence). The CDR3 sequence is CASSPGTSGRGETQYF. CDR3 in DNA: TGTGCCAGCAGCCCAGGGACTAGCGGGAGGGGAGAGACCCAGTACTTC.

CDR3 residues: CATLRRTGEYGYTF. CDR3 DNA: TGTGCCACCCTAAGGCGAACAGGGGAATATGGCTACACCTTC. The chain joins TRBV2 to TRBJ1-2; 7 positions agree with TRBD1. This CDR3 is built from 14 residues. From germline, CDR1 is SNHLY and CDR2 FYNNEI. V lost 10 bases to trimming and J lost 5 bases; unmatched junction nucleotides: 13.

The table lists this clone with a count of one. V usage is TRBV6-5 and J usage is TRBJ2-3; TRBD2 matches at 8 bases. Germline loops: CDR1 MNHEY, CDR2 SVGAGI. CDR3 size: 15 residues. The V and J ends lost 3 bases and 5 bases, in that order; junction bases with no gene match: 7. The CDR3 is CASSYSAGVVDTQYF. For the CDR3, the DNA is TGTGCCAGCAGTTATTCAGCGGGAGTGGTAGATACGCAGTATTTT.

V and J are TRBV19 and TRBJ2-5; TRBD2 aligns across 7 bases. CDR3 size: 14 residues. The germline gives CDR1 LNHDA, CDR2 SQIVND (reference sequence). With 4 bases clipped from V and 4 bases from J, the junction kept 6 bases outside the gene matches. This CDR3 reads CASSRFGGRETQYF. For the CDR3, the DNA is TGTGCCAGTAGTAGGTTCGGCGGGAGAGAGACCCAGTACTTC.

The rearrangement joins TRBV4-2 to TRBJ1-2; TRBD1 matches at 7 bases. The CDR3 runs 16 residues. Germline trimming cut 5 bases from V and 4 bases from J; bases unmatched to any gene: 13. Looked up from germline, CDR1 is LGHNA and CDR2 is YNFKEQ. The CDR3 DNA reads TGTGCCAGCAGCAAACCGGGACAGCTAACTCCCTATGGCTACACCTTC. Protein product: CASSKPGQLTPYGYTF.

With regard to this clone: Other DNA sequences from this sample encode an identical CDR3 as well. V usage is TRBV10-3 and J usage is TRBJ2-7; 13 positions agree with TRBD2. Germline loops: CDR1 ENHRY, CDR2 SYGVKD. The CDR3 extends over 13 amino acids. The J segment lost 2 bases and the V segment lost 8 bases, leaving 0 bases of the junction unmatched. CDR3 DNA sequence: TGTGCCATCGGACTAGCGGGAGCCTACGAGCAGTACTTC. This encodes CAIGLAGAYEQYF.

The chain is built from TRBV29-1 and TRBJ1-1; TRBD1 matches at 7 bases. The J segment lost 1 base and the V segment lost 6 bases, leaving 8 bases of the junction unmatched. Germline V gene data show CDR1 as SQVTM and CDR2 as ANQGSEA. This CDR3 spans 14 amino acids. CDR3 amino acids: CSVLDRASNTEAFF. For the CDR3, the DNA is TGCAGCGTCCTCGACAGGGCATCGAACACTGAAGCTTTCTTT.

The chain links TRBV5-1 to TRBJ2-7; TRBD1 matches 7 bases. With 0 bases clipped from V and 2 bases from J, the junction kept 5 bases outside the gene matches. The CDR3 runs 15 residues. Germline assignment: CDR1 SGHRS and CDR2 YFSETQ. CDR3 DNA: TGCGCCAGCAGCTTGGACTACAGGGGACCCTACGAGCAGTACTTC. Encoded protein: CASSLDYRGPYEQYF.

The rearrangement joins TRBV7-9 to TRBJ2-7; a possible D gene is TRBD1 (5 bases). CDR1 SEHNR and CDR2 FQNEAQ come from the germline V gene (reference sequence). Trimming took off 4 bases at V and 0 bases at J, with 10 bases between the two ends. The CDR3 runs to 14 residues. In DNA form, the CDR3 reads TGTGCCAGCAGCTACACACAGGACTCCTACGAGCAGTACTTC. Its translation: CASSYTQDSYEQYF.

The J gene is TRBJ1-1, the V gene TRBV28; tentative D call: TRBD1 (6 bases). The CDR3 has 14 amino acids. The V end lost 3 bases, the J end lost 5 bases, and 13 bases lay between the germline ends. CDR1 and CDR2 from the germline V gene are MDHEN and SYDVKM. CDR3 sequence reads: CASSFSGAPTEAFF. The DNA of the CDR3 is TGTGCCAGCAGTTTTTCGGGGGCCCCGACTGAAGCTTTCTTT.

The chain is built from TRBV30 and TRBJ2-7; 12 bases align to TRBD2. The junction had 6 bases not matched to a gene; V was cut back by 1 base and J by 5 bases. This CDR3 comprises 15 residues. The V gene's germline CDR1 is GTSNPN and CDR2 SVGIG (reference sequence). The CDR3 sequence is CAWSGKTSGRDEQYF. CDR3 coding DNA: TGTGCCTGGAGTGGAAAGACTAGCGGGAGAGACGAGCAGTACTTC. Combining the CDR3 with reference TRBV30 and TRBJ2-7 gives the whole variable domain SQTIHQWPATLVQPVGSPLSLECTVEGTSNPNLYWYRQAAGRGLQLLFYSVGIGQISSEVPQNLSASRPQDRQFILSSKKLLLSDSGFYLCAWSGKTSGRDEQYFGPGTRLTVT.

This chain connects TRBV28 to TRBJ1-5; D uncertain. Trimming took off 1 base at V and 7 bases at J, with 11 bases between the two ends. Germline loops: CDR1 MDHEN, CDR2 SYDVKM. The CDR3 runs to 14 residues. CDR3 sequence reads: CASSLSFLRQPQHF. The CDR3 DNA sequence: TGTGCCAGCAGTTTATCCTTTCTCCGGCAGCCCCAGCATTTT.

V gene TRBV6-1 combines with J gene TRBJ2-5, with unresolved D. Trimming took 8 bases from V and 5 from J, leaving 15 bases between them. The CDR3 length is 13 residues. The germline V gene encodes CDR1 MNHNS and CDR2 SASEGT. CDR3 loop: CASGVGSWETQYF. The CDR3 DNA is TGTGCCAGCGGAGTTGGTTCTTGGGAGACCCAGTACTTC.

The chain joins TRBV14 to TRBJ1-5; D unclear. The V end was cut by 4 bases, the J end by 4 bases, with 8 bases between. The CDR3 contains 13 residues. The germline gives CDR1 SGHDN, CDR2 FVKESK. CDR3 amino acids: CASSLTRNQPQHF. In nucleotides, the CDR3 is TGTGCCAGCAGCCTGACGAGGAATCAGCCCCAGCATTTT.

The CDR3 sequence is CASSPGPITEAFF. CDR3 DNA: TGTGCCAGTAGTCCCGGACCGATCACTGAAGCTTTCTTT. The chain has TRBV19 and TRBJ1-1; D is undetermined. The germline gives CDR1 LNHDA, CDR2 SQIVND (reference sequence). There are 13 residues in the CDR3. Trimming took 5 bases from V and 4 from J, leaving 11 bases between them.